These 23 T cell receptor beta chains share one sample of origin, sequenced in a study of blood T cell repertoires in COVID-19. Sequencing used immunoSEQ multiplex PCR; TCRdb keeps in-frame clones, though not all of them. The profile shows about 220,000 clones, approximately 84% of them singletons. The sample was peripheral blood. These receptors came from a man aged 45-60 years who had recovered from COVID-19.

The V call is TRBV6-6, the J call TRBJ2-1, with TRBD2 identical over 10 bases. Germline V gives CDR1 MNHNY, CDR2 SVGAGI (reference sequence). Germline trimming cut 6 bases from V and 6 bases from J; bases unmatched to any gene: 2. This CDR3 is 13 amino acids long. CDR3 residues: CASRLAGTNEQFF. In nucleotides, the CDR3 is TGTGCCAGCAGACTAGCGGGGACCAATGAGCAGTTCTTC.

This chain joins TRBV7-2 and TRBJ1-5; D is uncertain. Germline CDR1 SGHTA, CDR2 FQGNSA. Trimming pared 3 bases from V and 3 bases from J, leaving 3 bases between. This CDR3 comprises 12 residues. CDR3 nucleotides: TGTGCCAGCAGCTTCTACAATCAGCCCCAGCATTTT. Translated, it gives CASSFYNQPQHF.

The chain uses TRBV12-5 and TRBJ2-1, with D possibly matching TRBD2 (5 bases). Germline V gives CDR1 LGHNT, CDR2 FRNRAP. This CDR3 has 17 amino acids. V lost 3 bases to trimming and J lost 0 bases, with 15 bases between them. CDR3 residues: CASGFFASGSSYNEQFF. The CDR3 DNA is TGTGCTAGTGGTTTCTTTGCCTCGGGGAGCTCCTACAATGAGCAGTTCTTC.

The V call is TRBV5-1, the J call TRBJ2-1, with 11 bases lining up with TRBD2. Germline V CDR1 and CDR2: SGHRS, YFSETQ. The ends lost 5 bases at V and 12 bases at J; junction bases unmatched: 16. The CDR3 sequence is 16 residues long. CDR3 in DNA: TGCGCCAGCAGACGCGGGACTAGCGGTTACAATGAGGTGCAGTTCTTC. Translation gives CASRRGTSGYNEVQFF.

The CDR3 reads CASRPAGAGYEQYF. CDR3 DNA: TGTGCCAGCAGACCAGCGGGAGCTGGCTACGAGCAGTACTTC. The chain employs TRBV28 and TRBJ2-7; 8 bases map to TRBD2. The V segment lost 6 bases and the J segment 3 bases; nucleotides outside the gene matches: 7. The V gene's germline CDR1 is MDHEN and CDR2 SYDVKM. The CDR3 is 14 amino acids.

This chain links TRBV24-1 with TRBJ2-1; D remains ambiguous. The CDR3 has 14 amino acids. V was shortened by 3 bases and J by 6 bases, with 11 bases between the two germline ends. CDR1 and CDR2 from the germline V gene are KGHDR and SFDVKD. The CDR3: CATSDPLTPNEQFF. CDR3 DNA sequence: TGTGCCACCAGTGATCCATTGACTCCCAATGAGCAGTTCTTC.

V usage is TRBV11-2 and J usage is TRBJ2-2, with TRBD1 matching over 7 bases. J lost 7 bases, V lost 4 bases, and 12 bases had no gene match. Germline lookup yields CDR1 SGHAT and CDR2 FQNNGV. CDR3 size: 16 residues. CDR3 amino acids: CASSSGQAKTHGELFF. DNA of the CDR3: TGTGCCAGCAGCTCCGGACAGGCTAAAACTCACGGGGAGCTGTTTTTT.

This clone was observed a single time. This sequence joins TRBV5-3 and TRBJ2-1, with D possibly TRBD2 on 6 matching bases. TRBV5-3 counts as an open reading frame of uncertain function. The ends were cut back, 4 bases at V and 0 bases at J, with 20 bases in the middle. The CDR3 totals 18 residues. CDR3 sequence reads: CARSLALAVKSSYNEQFF. The CDR3 nucleotides are TGTGCCAGAAGCCTAGCCTTAGCGGTTAAGAGCTCCTACAATGAGCAGTTCTTC.

This chain links TRBV28 with TRBJ2-7; TRBD1 might be the D (6 bases). The V gene's germline CDR1 is MDHEN and CDR2 SYDVKM. The CDR3 contains 15 residues. Trimming stripped 5 bases from V and 5 bases from J, with 19 bases between. In nucleotides, the CDR3 is TGTGCCAGCAGTGTCCGACAGGTACGGGGAAACGAGCAGTACTTC. Amino acid sequence: CASSVRQVRGNEQYF. Full variable domain (missing parts from reference TRBV28 and TRBJ2-7): DVKVTQSSRYLVKRTGEKVFLECVQDMDHENMFWYRQDPGLGLRLIYFSYDVKMKEKGDIPEGYSVSREKKERFSLILESASTNQTSMYLCASSVRQVRGNEQYFGPGTRLTVT.

The chain uses TRBV5-5 and TRBJ2-2; possibly TRBD2 for D (5 bases). Looked up from germline, CDR1 is SGHKS and CDR2 is YYEKEE (reference sequence). The CDR3 is 16 residues long. The germline V and J ends were trimmed by 4 bases and 4 bases, with 17 bases remaining between them. As DNA, the CDR3 is TGTGCCAGCAGCCTACCGTTGACGGGGAGCACCGGGGAGCTGTTTTTT. Translation gives CASSLPLTGSTGELFF.

This sequence joins TRBV19 and TRBJ2-2; D remains unclear. This CDR3 has 11 amino acids. Germline lookup yields CDR1 LNHDA and CDR2 SQIVND (reference sequence). V was shortened by 3 bases and J by 8 bases, with 4 bases between the two germline ends. CDR3 amino acids: CASSIRGELFF. The DNA for the CDR3 is TGTGCCAGTAGTATTAGAGGGGAGCTGTTTTTT.

The chain uses TRBV5-1 and TRBJ2-2; no clear D. Germline V gene sequence: CDR1 SGHRS, CDR2 YFSETQ. The CDR3 has 13 residues. The V end lost 1 base, the J end lost 4 bases, and 5 bases lay between the germline ends. The CDR3 coding sequence is TGCGCCAGCAGCTTGACAGTCACCGGGGAGCTGTTTTTT. The encoded protein is CASSLTVTGELFF.

The gene calls are TRBV27 and TRBJ2-2; possibly TRBD1 for D (6 bases). V was shortened by 4 bases and J by 8 bases, with 11 bases between the two germline ends. The CDR3 has 13 amino acids. CDR1 is MNHEY, CDR2 SMNVEV, per germline (reference sequence). CDR3 in amino acids: CASSYHRDGELFF. The CDR3 nucleotides are TGTGCCAGCAGTTATCACAGGGATGGGGAGCTGTTTTTT.

The rearrangement joins TRBV19 to TRBJ1-4, with D hard to call. Germline V lookup: CDR1 LNHDA, CDR2 SQIVND (reference sequence). There are 15 residues in the CDR3. The V gene lost 9 bases and the J gene lost 5 bases, with 19 bases spanning the gap. CDR3 sequence: CASNEGPGRNEKLFF. In DNA, the CDR3 is TGTGCCAGCAACGAGGGCCCCGGTAGGAATGAAAAACTGTTTTTT.

This clone was detected once. The chain couples TRBV6-1 to TRBJ2-2; the D is unclear. CDR1 and CDR2 (germline): MNHNS, SASEGT. Trimming took 2 bases from V and 1 from J, leaving 11 bases between them. The CDR3 is 16 amino acids. CDR3 amino acids: CASSELVGRNTGELFF. CDR3 bases: TGTGCCAGCAGTGAATTGGTTGGGCGGAACACCGGGGAGCTGTTTTTT.

This sequence joins TRBV27 and TRBJ2-1; 8 bases match TRBD2. Germline CDR1 is MNHEY and CDR2 is SMNVEV (reference sequence). J gave up 1 base and V 1 base, and 6 bases lay outside the gene matches. This CDR3 region has 17 residues. In nucleotides, the CDR3 is TGTGCCAGCAGTTTATACGACCTAGCGGGTTCCTACAATGAGCAGTTCTTC. Its protein is CASSLYDLAGSYNEQFF.

A remark on this clone: Other DNA sequences in the sample encode the same CDR3. The V and J genes are TRBV27 and TRBJ2-7, with D possibly TRBD1 on 5 matching bases. This CDR3 comprises 13 residues. Per the germline V gene, CDR1 is MNHEY and CDR2 is SMNVEV (reference sequence). V was cut by 5 bases and J by 3 bases, with 11 bases left in between. This chain's CDR3 is CASSGDRGYEQYF. CDR3 DNA: TGTGCCAGCAGTGGAGACAGAGGCTACGAGCAGTACTTC.

V gene TRBV19 combines with J gene TRBJ1-2, with 7 nucleotides matching TRBD1. The CDR3 sequence is 16 residues long. Germline V lookup: CDR1 LNHDA, CDR2 SQIVND (reference sequence). Losses at the gene ends were 3 bases for V and 4 bases for J; bases not matched to a gene: 11. DNA for the CDR3: TGTGCCAGTAGTATCGCAATTGGAGGGGGCGGCTATGGCTACACCTTC. Translated, it gives CASSIAIGGGGYGYTF.

V gene TRBV14 combines with J gene TRBJ2-1; possible D gene TRBD1, 6 bases. The germline V and J ends were trimmed by 6 bases and 4 bases, with 16 bases remaining between them. CDR3 length: 15 amino acids. Germline V gene lookup returns CDR1 SGHDN and CDR2 FVKESK. The CDR3 is CASSRDRTLYNEQFF. Here the CDR3 DNA reads TGTGCCAGCAGTCGTGACAGGACCCTATACAATGAGCAGTTCTTC.

The V call is TRBV11-2, the J call TRBJ2-1; the D is unclear. V was pared by 6 bases and J by 6 bases, with 9 bases between. The CDR3 is 12 residues long. CDR1 and CDR2 (germline): SGHAT, FQNNGV. The CDR3 spells CASSTATNEQFF. In DNA form, the CDR3 reads TGTGCCAGCAGTACAGCTACCAATGAGCAGTTCTTC.

The chain has TRBV18 and TRBJ2-4; TRBD1 aligns across 10 bases. The CDR3 length is 17 residues. The V and J ends lost 2 bases and 0 bases, in that order; junction bases with no gene match: 4. Germline values: CDR1 KGHSH, CDR2 LQKENI. This CDR3 is CASSPGGTGVAKNIQYF. For the CDR3, the DNA is TGTGCCAGCTCACCAGGAGGGACAGGGGTAGCCAAAAACATTCAGTACTTC.

This clone was recorded only once. J is TRBJ1-6 and V is TRBV18; 7 positions match TRBD1. CDR3 length: 14 amino acids. After removal of 6 bases from V and 8 bases from J, the junction contained 7 bases not matched to a gene. The V gene's germline CDR1 is KGHSH and CDR2 LQKENI. DNA of the CDR3: TGTGCCAGCTCGCCCCGGGACAGTGATTCACCCCTCCACTTT. The encoded protein is CASSPRDSDSPLHF.

This rearrangement joins TRBV11-2 to TRBJ2-3, with 11 nucleotides matching TRBD2. The CDR3 length is 16 residues. Germline V CDR1 and CDR2: SGHAT, FQNNGV. The trim removed 5 bases at V and 0 bases at J, leaving 4 bases unmatched. The CDR3 reads CASSPWTSGSTDTQYF. Here the CDR3 DNA reads TGTGCCAGCAGCCCGTGGACTAGCGGGAGCACAGATACGCAGTATTTT. Combining the CDR3 with reference TRBV11-2 and TRBJ2-3 gives the whole variable domain EAGVAQSPRYKIIEKRQSVAFWCNPISGHATLYWYQQILGQGPKLLIQFQNNGVVDDSQLPKDRFSAERLKGVDSTLKIQPAKLEDSAVYLCASSPWTSGSTDTQYFGPGTRLTVL.